The 24 T cell receptor beta chains given below trace back to one sample, sequenced in a study of blood T cells in healthy people across ages. Through a sample-barcoded 5' primer and a J-beta primer mix, a second PCR was run for roughly 6 to 11 cycles. TCRdb independently ran MiXCR on the 5' RACE reads; one entry per CDR3 protein. The sample consists of over 700,000 distinct CDR3 sequences, around 25% of them appearing once. These data also formed part of another study, on T cells of mothers and their children.

The sequenced material came from blood. The receptor set was obtained from a boy younger than 18 in good health.

This rearrangement joins TRBV5-1 to TRBJ2-1; 11 positions match TRBD2. CDR3 length: 19 residues. The germline V gene has CDR1 SGHRS and CDR2 YFSETQ. V gave up 4 bases and J gave up 0 bases; unmatched junction bases: 12. The CDR3 protein is CASSHGPSGGLSSYNEQFF. The CDR3 DNA reads as TGCGCCAGCAGCCACGGCCCTAGCGGGGGGCTCAGCTCCTACAATGAGCAGTTCTTC. The full variable domain, its missing parts supplied by reference TRBV5-1 and TRBJ2-1, is KAGVTQTPRYLIKTRGQQVTLSCSPISGHRSVSWYQQTPGQGLQFLFEYFSETQRNKGNFPGRFSGRQFSNSRSEMNVSTLELGDSALYLCASSHGPSGGLSSYNEQFFGPGTRLTVL.

This clonotype has a handful of counts. This chain uses TRBV27 with TRBJ1-2; the D gene is possibly TRBD1 (6 bases). Trimming pared 3 bases from V and 8 bases from J, leaving 16 bases between. The CDR3 covers 14 residues. Germline values: CDR1 MNHEY, CDR2 SMNVEV (reference sequence). CDR3 loop: CASSLLQGKSGYTF. For the CDR3, the DNA is TGTGCCAGCAGTTTGTTACAGGGCAAGTCCGGCTACACCTTC.

V gene TRBV6-5 combines with J gene TRBJ1-1, with 9 bases matching TRBD1. The germline CDR1 and CDR2 sequences are MNHEY and SVGAGI. The CDR3 runs to 15 residues. The V and J ends lost 4 bases and 0 bases, in that order; junction bases with no gene match: 3. The CDR3 here is CASSLQGAVNTEAFF. CDR3 in DNA: TGTGCCAGCAGTTTACAGGGGGCGGTGAACACTGAAGCTTTCTTT.

A few counts support this clonotype. This chain joins TRBV3-1 and TRBJ1-2, with no clear D. Germline-derived CDR1 and CDR2 are LGHDT and YNNKEL (reference sequence). The CDR3 has 14 residues. With 2 bases removed from V and 1 base from J, the gap between germline ends came to 8 bases. The CDR3 DNA sequence: TGTGCCAGCAGCCAACCCTCGGTTAACTATGGCTACACCTTC. The encoded protein is CASSQPSVNYGYTF.

V is TRBV28 and J is TRBJ2-1; D is tentatively TRBD1 or TRBD2 (5 bases each). CDR1 is MDHEN, CDR2 SYDVKM, per germline. CDR3 length: 15 residues. Trimming cost V 5 bases and J 9 bases, with 20 bases left between them. The CDR3 region is CASSPGRAVRIEQFF. The CDR3 DNA follows: TGTGCCAGCAGTCCGGGACGGGCAGTTAGGATTGAGCAGTTCTTC.

This clonotype was observed a handful of times. The gene calls are TRBV5-1 and TRBJ2-5; D not certain. The assigned J gene may be wrong: the sequence end matches TRBJ2-1 better. The germline V gene encodes CDR1 SGHRS and CDR2 YFSETQ. The CDR3 loop spans 15 amino acids. The CDR3, as DNA: TGCGCCAGCAGCTTGGTTGCGGAACTCTACAATGAGCAGTTCTTC. Its translation is CASSLVAELYNEQFF.

This clonotype appeared a few times. The chain uses TRBV28 and TRBJ1-2; possibly TRBD1 for D (5 bases). Germline V gene data show CDR1 as MDHEN and CDR2 as SYDVKM. The CDR3 runs 15 residues. V lost 4 bases and J 5 bases, leaving 17 bases between the germline ends. The CDR3 nucleotides are TGTGCCAGCAGTTCTTCAAGGGGCGCGGGTTATGGCTACACCTTC. It codes for CASSSSRGAGYGYTF.

The chain combines TRBV2 with TRBJ2-7; 7 bases fit TRBD1. Unmatched junction bases numbered 6, after V lost 4 bases and J lost 6 bases. The CDR3 runs to 13 residues. Germline V gives CDR1 SNHLY, CDR2 FYNNEI. The CDR3 here is CASSAGTAREQYF. In nucleotides, the CDR3 is TGTGCCAGCAGTGCCGGGACAGCCCGCGAGCAGTACTTC.

Of note for this clonotype: A read error may account for a junction end that differs from germline. The J gene is TRBJ2-1, the V gene TRBV5-6; D not resolved. The germline CDR1 and CDR2 sequences are SGHDT and YYEEEE. The CDR3 has 15 residues. The CDR3 coding sequence is TGTGCCGGCAGCTTGGTGTCGTCTTTCCGGAATGAGCAGTTCTTC. This sequence encodes CAGSLVSSFRNEQFF.

This clonotype was seen only a few times. The CDR3, as DNA: TGTGCCAGCAGCATCGGACTGAGCAATTCACCCCTCCACTTT. Protein sequence: CASSIGLSNSPLHF. The rearrangement links TRBV12-3 or TRBV12-4 to TRBJ1-6; D ambiguous. CDR3 size: 14 residues. The germline V and J ends were trimmed by 6 bases and 7 bases, with 13 bases remaining between them.

Only one count was recorded for this clonotype. The rearrangement links TRBV6-6 to TRBJ2-7, with TRBD2 identical over 11 bases. V was pared by 8 bases and J by 1 base, with 4 bases of the junction left unmatched. The CDR3 sequence is 14 residues long. Germline V gene data show CDR1 as MNHNY and CDR2 as SVGAGI (reference sequence). The CDR3 region is CASGTSGSSYEQYF. Written as DNA, the CDR3 is TGTGCCAGCGGGACTAGCGGTTCGTCCTACGAGCAGTACTTC.

V is TRBV2 and J is TRBJ1-5; no clear D. Germline CDR1 is SNHLY and CDR2 is FYNNEI. The CDR3 contains 16 residues. The V and J ends lost 1 base and 0 bases respectively, with 10 bases between them. In nucleotides, the CDR3 is TGTGCCAGCAGTGAAGATCAGGATTATAGCAATCAGCCCCAGCATTTT. Protein sequence: CASSEDQDYSNQPQHF. Full variable domain (rest looked up from reference TRBV2 and TRBJ1-5): EPEVTQTPSHQVTQMGQEVILRCVPISNHLYFYWYRQILGQKVEFLVSFYNNEISEKSEIFDDQFSVERPDGSNFTLKIRSTKLEDSAMYFCASSEDQDYSNQPQHFGDGTRLSIL.

CDR3 region: CAISEDIGGGYNEQFF. The CDR3 coding sequence is TGTGCCATCAGTGAGGATATCGGAGGAGGCTACAATGAGCAGTTCTTC. The chain has TRBV10-3 and TRBJ2-1, with TRBD2 as a possible D gene (5 bases). The CDR3 extends over 16 amino acids. CDR1 and CDR2 (germline): ENHRY, SYGVKD. V lost 2 bases and J lost 3, with 14 bases in between.

This clonotype has more than one count but fewer than ten. The chain is built from TRBV7-9 and TRBJ2-3; perhaps TRBD2 as D (6 bases). CDR1 and CDR2 from the germline V gene are SEHNR and FQNEAQ (reference sequence). The CDR3 runs 11 residues. The CDR3 protein is CAEGRTDTQYF. The CDR3 DNA sequence: TGTGCGGAGGGGCGCACAGATACGCAGTATTTT.

This clonotype was seen a few times. The chain carries TRBV11-1 and TRBJ2-7, with 9 nucleotides matching TRBD1. V shed 5 bases, J shed 5 bases, and the junction held 10 bases outside the gene matches. Germline V gene lookup returns CDR1 SGHAT and CDR2 FQDESV (reference sequence). The CDR3 contains 15 residues. CDR3 protein: CASSPGQGRLHEQYF. The DNA of the CDR3 is TGTGCCAGCAGCCCCGGACAGGGGAGGTTGCACGAGCAGTACTTC.

This clonotype was observed a handful of times. V and J are TRBV20-1 and TRBJ1-6, with TRBD1 matching 9 bases. This CDR3 spans 14 amino acids. Trimming at V came to 3 bases and at J to 7 bases, leaving 4 bases not matched to a gene. Germline values: CDR1 DFQATT, CDR2 SNEGSKA (reference sequence). CDR3 amino acids: CSARGTGSNSPLHF. Here the CDR3 DNA reads TGCAGTGCTAGGGGGACAGGGTCAAATTCACCCCTCCACTTT.

At least ten counts were recorded for this clonotype. This chain uses TRBV3-1 with TRBJ2-1, with D perhaps matching TRBD1 or TRBD2 (5 bases each). V was pared by 5 bases and J by 0 bases, with 5 bases between. The CDR3 loop spans 13 amino acids. CDR1 and CDR2 from the germline V gene are LGHDT and YNNKEL (reference sequence). The CDR3: CASSGTSYNEQFF. The CDR3 nucleotides read TGTGCCAGCAGCGGGACCTCCTACAATGAGCAGTTCTTC.

The V and J genes are TRBV28 and TRBJ1-4; possible D gene TRBD1, 6 bases. The CDR3 contains 14 residues. CDR1 is MDHEN and CDR2 is SYDVKM in the germline V gene. Trimming removed 2 bases at V and 6 bases at J, with 10 bases between. CDR3 DNA: TGTGCCAGCAGTTTAGCGGCAGGGGATGAAAAACTGTTTTTT. Encoded protein: CASSLAAGDEKLFF.

This clonotype showed up just a few times. The rearrangement links TRBV6-2 or TRBV6-3 to TRBJ2-2; D is ambiguous. CDR3 size: 13 residues. Germline loops: CDR1 MNHEY, CDR2 SVGEGT. V shed 11 bases and J shed 2 bases, with 12 bases lying between them. The CDR3 here is CAGSDRNTGELFF. The CDR3, as DNA: TGTGCCGGATCGGACCGAAACACCGGGGAGCTGTTTTTT.

This clonotype was seen only a few times. The chain employs TRBV28 and TRBJ2-5; TRBD1 matches at 7 bases. Germline V CDR1 and CDR2: MDHEN, SYDVKM. Trimming at V came to 6 bases and at J to 0 bases, leaving 7 bases not matched to a gene. The length of the CDR3 is 15 residues. CDR3 coding DNA: TGTGCCAGCAGCGAGGGGACAGAGTACCAAGAGACCCAGTACTTC. It yields the protein CASSEGTEYQETQYF.

This sequence joins TRBV7-9 and TRBJ2-5; unclear D gene. Germline values: CDR1 SEHNR, CDR2 FQNEAQ (reference sequence). V was cut by 5 bases and J by 5 bases, with 12 bases left in between. The CDR3 contains 13 residues. CDR3 sequence: CASSHTDGETQYF. The CDR3 DNA reads as TGTGCCAGCAGCCACACGGATGGGGAGACCCAGTACTTC.

The chain links TRBV5-6 to TRBJ2-5; 8 bases are shared with TRBD2. The V and J ends lost 2 bases and 5 bases, in that order; junction bases with no gene match: 11. There are 16 residues in the CDR3. The germline V gene has CDR1 SGHDT and CDR2 YYEEEE. The CDR3 reads CASSLRSGGRRETQYF. The DNA of the CDR3 is TGTGCCAGCAGCTTAAGGAGCGGGGGAAGAAGGGAGACCCAGTACTTC.

The table lists this clonotype with a few counts. The V gene is TRBV5-1, the J gene TRBJ2-5; 12 nucleotides align to TRBD1. J was trimmed by 4 bases and V by 4 bases; bases with no gene match: 5. This CDR3 is 15 amino acids long. CDR1 SGHRS and CDR2 YFSETQ come from the germline V gene. The CDR3 nucleotides are TGCGCCAGCAGCCAGCGGGACAGGGGGCGAGAGACCCAGTACTTC. The encoded protein is CASSQRDRGRETQYF.

This chain uses TRBV28 with TRBJ2-7; perhaps TRBD2 as D (6 bases). CDR3 length equals 13 residues. Trimming cost V 4 bases and J 1 base, with 8 bases left between them. Germline V gives CDR1 MDHEN, CDR2 SYDVKM. CDR3 sequence (DNA): TGTGCCAGCAGTTGGCGGGGATCCTACGAGCAGTACTTC. It translates to CASSWRGSYEQYF.